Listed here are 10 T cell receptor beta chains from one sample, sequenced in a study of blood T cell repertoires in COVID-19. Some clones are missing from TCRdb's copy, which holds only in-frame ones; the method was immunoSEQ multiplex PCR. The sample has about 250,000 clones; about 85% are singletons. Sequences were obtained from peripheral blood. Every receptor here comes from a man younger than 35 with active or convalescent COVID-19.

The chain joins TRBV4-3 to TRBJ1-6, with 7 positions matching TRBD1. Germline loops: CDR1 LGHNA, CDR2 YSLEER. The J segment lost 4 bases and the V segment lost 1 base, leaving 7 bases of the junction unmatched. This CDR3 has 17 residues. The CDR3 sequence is CASSQVSGTAYNSPLHF. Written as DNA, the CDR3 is TGCGCCAGCAGCCAAGTTTCCGGGACAGCTTATAATTCACCCCTCCACTTT.

The CDR3 loop reads CASSPAGTANYGYTF. In DNA form, the CDR3 reads TGTGCCAGCAGCCCCGCCGGGACAGCTAACTATGGCTACACCTTC. The chain recombines TRBV7-3 with TRBJ1-2; 7 bases are a match to TRBD1. CDR1 and CDR2 (germline): SGHTA, FQGTGA. This CDR3 is 15 amino acids long. V trimming: 5 bases; J trimming: 0 bases; junction bases outside the gene matches: 6.

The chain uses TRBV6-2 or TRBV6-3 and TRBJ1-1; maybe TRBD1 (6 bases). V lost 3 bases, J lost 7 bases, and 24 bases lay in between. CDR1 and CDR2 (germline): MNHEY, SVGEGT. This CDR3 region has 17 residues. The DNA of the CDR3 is TGTGCCAGCAGTTATTCCACTCTTACAGGGAGAGTGGGTGAAGCTTTCTTT. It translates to CASSYSTLTGRVGEAFF.

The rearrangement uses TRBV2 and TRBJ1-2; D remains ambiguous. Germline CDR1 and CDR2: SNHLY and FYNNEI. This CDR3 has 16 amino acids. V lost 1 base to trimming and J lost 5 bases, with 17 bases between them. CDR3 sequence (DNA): TGTGCCAGCAGTGAAGTAATGATAGCCCGGGGTTATGGCTACACCTTC. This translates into CASSEVMIARGYGYTF.

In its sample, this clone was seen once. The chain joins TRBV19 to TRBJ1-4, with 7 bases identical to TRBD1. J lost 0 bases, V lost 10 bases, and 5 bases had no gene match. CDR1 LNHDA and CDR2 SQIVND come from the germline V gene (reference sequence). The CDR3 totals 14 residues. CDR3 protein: CATQDRATNEKLFF. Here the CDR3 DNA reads TGTGCCACCCAAGACAGGGCAACTAATGAAAAACTGTTTTTT.

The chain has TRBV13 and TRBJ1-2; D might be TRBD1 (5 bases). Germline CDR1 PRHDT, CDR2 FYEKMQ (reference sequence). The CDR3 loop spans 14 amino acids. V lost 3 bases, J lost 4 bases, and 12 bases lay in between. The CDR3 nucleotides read TGTGCCAGCAGCTTGGGGGGGAGCGGCTATGGCTACACCTTC. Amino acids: CASSLGGSGYGYTF.

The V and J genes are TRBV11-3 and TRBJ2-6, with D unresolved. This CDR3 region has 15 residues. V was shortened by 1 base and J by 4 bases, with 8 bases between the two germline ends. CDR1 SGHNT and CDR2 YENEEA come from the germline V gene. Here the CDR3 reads CASSLVLSGANVLTF. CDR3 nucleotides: TGTGCCAGCAGCTTAGTGTTGAGCGGGGCCAACGTCCTGACTTTC.

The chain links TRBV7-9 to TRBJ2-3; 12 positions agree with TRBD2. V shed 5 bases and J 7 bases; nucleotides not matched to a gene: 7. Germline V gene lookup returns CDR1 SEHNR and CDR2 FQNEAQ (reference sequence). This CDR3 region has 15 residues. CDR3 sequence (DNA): TGTGCCAGCAGCCCTAGCGGGAGGGTGTATCATACGCAGTATTTT. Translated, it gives CASSPSGRVYHTQYF.

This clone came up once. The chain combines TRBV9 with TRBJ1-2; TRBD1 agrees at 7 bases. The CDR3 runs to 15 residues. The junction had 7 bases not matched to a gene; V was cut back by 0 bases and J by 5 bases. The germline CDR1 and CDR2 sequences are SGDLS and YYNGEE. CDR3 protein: CASSVGGTDKYGYTF. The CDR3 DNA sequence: TGTGCCAGCAGCGTAGGAGGGACAGATAAATATGGCTACACCTTC.

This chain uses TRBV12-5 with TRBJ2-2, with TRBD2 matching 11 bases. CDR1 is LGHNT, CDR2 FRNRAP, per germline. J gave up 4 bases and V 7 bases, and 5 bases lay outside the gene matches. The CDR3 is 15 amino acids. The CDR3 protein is CASVPLAGGTGELFF. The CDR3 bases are TGTGCTAGTGTCCCTCTAGCGGGAGGCACCGGGGAGCTGTTTTTT.